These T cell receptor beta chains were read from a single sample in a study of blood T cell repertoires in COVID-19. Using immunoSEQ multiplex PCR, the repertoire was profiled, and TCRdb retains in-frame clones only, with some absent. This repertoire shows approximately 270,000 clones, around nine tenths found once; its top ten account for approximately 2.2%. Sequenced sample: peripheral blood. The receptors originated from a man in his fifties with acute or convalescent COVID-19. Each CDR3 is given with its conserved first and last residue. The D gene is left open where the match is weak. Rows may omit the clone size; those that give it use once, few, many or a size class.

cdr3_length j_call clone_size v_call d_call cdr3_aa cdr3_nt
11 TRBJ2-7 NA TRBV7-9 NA CASSPIYEQYF TGTGCCAGCAGCCCTATCTACGAGCAGTACTTC
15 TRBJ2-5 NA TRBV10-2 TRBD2 CASSPSGKGWETQYF TGCGCCAGCAGTCCGAGCGGGAAAGGGTGGGAGACCCAGTACTTC
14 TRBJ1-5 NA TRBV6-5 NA CASSPPGTNQPQHF TGTGCCAGCAGTCCCCCAGGGACAAATCAGCCCCAGCATTTT
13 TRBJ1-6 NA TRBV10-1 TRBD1 CATQTGGGSPLHF TGCGCCACCCAAACAGGGGGCGGATCACCCCTCCACTTT
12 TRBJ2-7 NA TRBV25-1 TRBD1 CASSGQGYEQYF TGTGCCAGCAGTGGACAGGGTTACGAGCAGTACTTC
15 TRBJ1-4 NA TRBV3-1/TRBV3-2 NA CASSLFWGGQEKLFF TGTGCCAGCAGCCTTTTCTGGGGGGGACAAGAAAAACTGTTTTTT
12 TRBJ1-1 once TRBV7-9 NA CASSLVNTEAFF TGTGCCAGCAGCTTAGTAAACACTGAAGCTTTCTTT
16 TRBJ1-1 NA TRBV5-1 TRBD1 CASRPGQGHMNTEAFF TGCGCCAGCAGACCTGGACAGGGGCACATGAACACTGAAGCTTTCTTT
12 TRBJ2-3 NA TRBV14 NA CASSQVSGTQYF TGTGCCAGCAGCCAAGTGTCGGGAACGCAGTATTTT
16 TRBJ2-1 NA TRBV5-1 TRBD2 CASTPLGLAGGLEQFF TGCGCCAGCACCCCCCTGGGCCTAGCGGGGGGACTTGAGCAGTTCTTC
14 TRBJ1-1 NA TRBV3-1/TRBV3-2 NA CASRPAGSNTEAFF TGTGCCAGCCGGCCCGCGGGTTCGAACACTGAAGCTTTCTTT
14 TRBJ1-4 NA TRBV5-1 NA CASSLLQANEKLFF TGCGCCAGCAGCTTGTTACAGGCTAATGAAAAACTGTTTTTT
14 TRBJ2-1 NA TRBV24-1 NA CATSDTRTHNEQFF TGTGCCACCAGTGATACTCGGACACACAATGAGCAGTTCTTC
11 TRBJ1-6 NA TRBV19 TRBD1 CASADREPLHF TGTGCCAGCGCGGACAGGGAGCCCCTCCACTTT
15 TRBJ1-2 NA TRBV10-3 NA CATVGEQTSGYGYTF TGTGCCACCGTGGGAGAGCAGACCTCTGGCTATGGCTACACCTTC
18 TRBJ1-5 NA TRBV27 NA CASSPLGPQAEGNQPQHF TGTGCCAGCAGTCCCCTCGGCCCCCAGGCCGAAGGCAATCAGCCCCAGCATTTT
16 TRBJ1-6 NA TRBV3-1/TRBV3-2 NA CASSQLLTAVNSPLHF TGTGCCAGCAGCCAGCTCCTGACAGCAGTTAATTCACCCCTCCACTTT
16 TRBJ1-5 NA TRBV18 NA CASSPGGSYSNQPQHF TGTGCCAGCTCTCCCGGGGGGTCTTATAGCAATCAGCCCCAGCATTTT
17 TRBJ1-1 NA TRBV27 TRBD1 CASSPRQGAIMNTEAFF TGTGCCAGCAGTCCTAGACAGGGGGCCATCATGAACACTGAAGCTTTCTTT
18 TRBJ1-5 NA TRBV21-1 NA CASSKEITAAAANQPQHF TGTGCCAGCAGCAAAGAAATCACGGCGGCTGCGGCCAATCAGCCCCAGCATTTT
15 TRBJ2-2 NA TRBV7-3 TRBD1 CASSSQGTNTGELFF TGTGCCAGCAGCTCACAGGGGACGAACACCGGGGAGCTGTTTTTT
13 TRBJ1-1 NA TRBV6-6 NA CASSPPGGTEAFF TGTGCCAGCAGCCCGCCAGGTGGGACTGAAGCTTTCTTT
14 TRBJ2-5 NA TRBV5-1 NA CASSFQGAVETQYF TGCGCCAGCAGCTTTCAGGGTGCGGTGGAGACCCAGTACTTC
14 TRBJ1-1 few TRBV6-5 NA CASSPWGGRTEAFF TGTGCCAGCAGTCCCTGGGGGGGGAGAACTGAAGCTTTCTTT
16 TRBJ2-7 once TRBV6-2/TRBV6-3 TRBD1 CASSYEGQVGPYEQYF TGTGCCAGCAGTTACGAAGGACAGGTGGGGCCCTACGAGCAGTACTTC
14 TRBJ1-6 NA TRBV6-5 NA CASSYSGGQSPLHF TGTGCCAGCAGTTACTCTGGTGGGCAATCACCCCTCCACTTT
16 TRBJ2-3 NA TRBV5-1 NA CASSFYRDIYTDTQYF TGCGCCAGCAGCTTTTACCGGGACATCTACACAGATACGCAGTATTTT